These 16 T cell receptor beta chains originate from one sample sequenced in a study of glioma-infiltrating T cells after dendritic cell vaccination. The repertoire was sequenced with immunoSEQ multiplex PCR; TCRdb's copy has only in-frame clones and lacks some. Of about 92,000 clones in the sample, around 84% were seen once. Sequenced here: blood, sampled before dendritic cell vaccination. These receptors were collected from a human donor with glioblastoma.

V gene TRBV15 combines with J gene TRBJ2-7; maybe TRBD1 (7 bases). The CDR3 is made up of 16 amino acids. With 3 bases removed from V and 2 bases from J, the gap between germline ends came to 17 bases. CDR1 is LNHNV, CDR2 YYDKDF, per germline (reference sequence). In nucleotides, the CDR3 is TGTGCCACCAGCAGGGCCGCCGGGGGACAGACCTACGAGCAGTACTTC. Translated: CATSRAAGGQTYEQYF. The whole variable domain, filled in from reference TRBV15 and TRBJ2-7, reads DAMVIQNPRYQVTQFGKPVTLSCSQTLNHNVMYWYQQKSSQAPKLLFHYYDKDFNNEADTPDNFQSRRPNTSFCFLDIRSPGLGDTAMYLCATSRAAGGQTYEQYFGPGTRLTVT.

The chain is built from TRBV5-1 and TRBJ1-1; 7 bases agree with TRBD1. Germline CDR1 reads SGHRS; CDR2 reads YFSETQ. V trimming: 3 bases; J trimming: 5 bases; junction bases outside the gene matches: 7. The CDR3 has 14 residues. Here the CDR3 DNA reads TGCGCCAGCAGCTCGAAGGGGGCGGAGACTGAAGCTTTCTTT. Its protein product is CASSSKGAETEAFF.

J is TRBJ1-4 and V is TRBV5-6; maybe TRBD1 (6 bases). This CDR3 is built from 15 residues. Trimming cost V 4 bases and J 5 bases, with 15 bases left between them. Per the germline V gene, CDR1 is SGHDT and CDR2 is YYEEEE. The CDR3 sequence is CASSAPGVGNEKLFF. The CDR3, as DNA: TGTGCCAGCAGCGCACCAGGGGTTGGGAATGAAAAACTGTTTTTT.

J is TRBJ1-3 and V is TRBV6-5; 7 bases align to TRBD1. This CDR3 contains 16 residues. Trimming took 4 bases from V and 0 from J; bases not matched to a gene: 6. CDR1 and CDR2 from the germline V gene are MNHEY and SVGAGI. The CDR3 region has the DNA TGTGCCAGCAGTTTGGGACAGCGGAGCTCTGGAAACACCATATATTTT. It specifies CASSLGQRSSGNTIYF.

V is TRBV7-3 and J is TRBJ2-2, with D uncertain. The CDR3 sequence is 14 residues long. Germline CDR1 reads SGHTA; CDR2 reads FQGTGA. V lost 5 bases to trimming and J lost 0 bases, with 7 bases between them. The CDR3 region is CASSPRPNTGELFF. Written as DNA, the CDR3 is TGTGCCAGCAGCCCCCGTCCGAACACCGGGGAGCTGTTTTTT.

The genes are TRBV5-1 and TRBJ2-2; no clear D gene. The CDR3 extends over 17 amino acids. Trimming left V 1 base short and J 2 bases short, with 15 bases between. The germline V gene has CDR1 SGHRS and CDR2 YFSETQ. The CDR3 sequence is CASSLLQTRKNTGELFF. CDR3 bases: TGCGCCAGCAGCTTGTTACAGACCCGAAAAAACACCGGGGAGCTGTTTTTT.

The rearrangement joins TRBV9 to TRBJ2-2; 11 nucleotides agree with TRBD2. V shed 3 bases and J 5 bases; nucleotides not matched to a gene: 9. Germline loops: CDR1 SGDLS, CDR2 YYNGEE. The CDR3 runs to 17 residues. The CDR3 sequence: CASSDMAGTSGTGELFF. The CDR3 bases are TGTGCCAGCAGCGATATGGCCGGGACTAGCGGAACCGGGGAGCTGTTTTTT.

In DNA, the CDR3 is TGTGCCACCCAAAGGACAGGGGGACAGGGCTACGAGCAGTACTTC. The encoded protein is CATQRTGGQGYEQYF. The rearrangement joins TRBV28 to TRBJ2-7, with TRBD1 identical over 10 bases. Losses at the gene ends were 10 bases for V and 3 bases for J; bases not matched to a gene: 12. The CDR3 is 15 residues long. Germline CDR1 reads MDHEN; CDR2 reads SYDVKM.

The chain employs TRBV27 and TRBJ2-7; tentatively, D is TRBD2 (6 bases). With 7 bases removed from V and 1 base from J, the gap between germline ends came to 14 bases. The CDR3 is 14 residues long. Per the germline V gene, CDR1 is MNHEY and CDR2 is SMNVEV (reference sequence). DNA of the CDR3: TGTGCCAGCACCCCAAGACTAGAATCCTACGAGCAGTACTTC. It encodes CASTPRLESYEQYF.

This clone was seen just once. The chain joins TRBV7-9 to TRBJ1-2; TRBD1 matches 7 bases. The CDR3 totals 15 residues. Germline V gene lookup returns CDR1 SEHNR and CDR2 FQNEAQ (reference sequence). V was pared by 2 bases and J by 4 bases, with 7 bases of the junction left unmatched. CDR3 DNA sequence: TGTGCCAGCAGCTTACTGGGAAGGGACAGCTATGGCTACACCTTC. Translated: CASSLLGRDSYGYTF.

V gene TRBV2 combines with J gene TRBJ1-2; the match to TRBD1 covers 7 bases. Germline V lookup: CDR1 SNHLY, CDR2 FYNNEI. Trimming took 4 bases from V and 4 from J; bases not matched to a gene: 3. The CDR3 loop spans 13 amino acids. CDR3 in DNA: TGTGCCAGCAGTGCCGGACAGGTCTATGGCTACACCTTC. Encoded protein: CASSAGQVYGYTF.

The V and J genes are TRBV2 and TRBJ2-1; 10 bases align to TRBD2. Losses at the gene ends were 7 bases for V and 4 bases for J; bases not matched to a gene: 7. The germline V gene has CDR1 SNHLY and CDR2 FYNNEI. This CDR3 region has 15 residues. The CDR3 loop is CASKVLAGAYNEQFF. The CDR3 DNA reads TGTGCCAGCAAGGTGCTAGCGGGAGCTTACAATGAGCAGTTCTTC.

This clone was recorded once. The chain combines TRBV6-5 with TRBJ1-2; D is undetermined. The V gene lost 2 bases and the J gene lost 6 bases, with 19 bases spanning the gap. The CDR3 is 16 residues long. CDR1 is MNHEY and CDR2 is SVGAGI in the germline V gene. This CDR3 reads CASSYRSTEWYNGYTF. The CDR3 DNA reads TGTGCCAGCAGTTACCGTAGTACGGAGTGGTACAATGGCTACACCTTC.

The chain uses TRBV5-4 and TRBJ1-3; 9 positions agree with TRBD1. Germline CDR1 reads SGHNT; CDR2 reads YYREEE (reference sequence). With 5 bases clipped from V and 0 bases from J, the junction kept 12 bases outside the gene matches. The CDR3 contains 18 residues. For the CDR3, the DNA is TGTGCCAGCAGAACCGGGACAGGGTGGTCTCTCTCTGGAAACACCATATATTTT. Translation: CASRTGTGWSLSGNTIYF.

In its sample, this clone was seen a few times. This chain links TRBV6-1 with TRBJ1-4; no definite D call. CDR3 length: 11 residues. With 3 bases removed from V and 8 bases from J, the gap between germline ends came to 4 bases. Germline CDR1 is MNHNS and CDR2 is SASEGT. In nucleotides, the CDR3 is TGTGCCAGCAGTGACAGAGAAAAACTGTTTTTT. Amino acid sequence: CASSDREKLFF.

Turning to this clone: The junction departs from germline at one end; a sequencing error may be responsible. This chain uses TRBV6-5 with TRBJ2-7, with TRBD1 as a possible D gene (6 bases). The CDR3 is 13 amino acids. Per the germline V gene, CDR1 is MNHEY and CDR2 is SVGAGI. This CDR3 is CASSYRDGQSLDF. DNA for the CDR3: TGTGCCAGCAGTTATCGTGACGGACAGTCGTTGGACTTC.